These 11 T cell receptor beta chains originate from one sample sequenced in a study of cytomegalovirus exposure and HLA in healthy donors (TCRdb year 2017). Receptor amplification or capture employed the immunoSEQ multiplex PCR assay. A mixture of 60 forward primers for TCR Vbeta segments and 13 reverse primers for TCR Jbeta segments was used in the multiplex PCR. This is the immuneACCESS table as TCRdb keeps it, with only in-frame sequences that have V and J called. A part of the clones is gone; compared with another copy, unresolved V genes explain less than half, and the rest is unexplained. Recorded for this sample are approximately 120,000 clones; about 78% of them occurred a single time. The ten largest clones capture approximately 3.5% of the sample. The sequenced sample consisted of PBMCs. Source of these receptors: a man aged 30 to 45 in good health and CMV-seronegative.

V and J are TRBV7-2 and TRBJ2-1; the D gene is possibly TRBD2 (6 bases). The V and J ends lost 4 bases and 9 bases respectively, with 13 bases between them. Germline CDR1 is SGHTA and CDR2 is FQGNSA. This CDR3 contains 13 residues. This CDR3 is CASSSLAGSEQFF. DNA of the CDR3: TGTGCCAGCAGCTCCTTGGCGGGGTCTGAGCAGTTCTTC.

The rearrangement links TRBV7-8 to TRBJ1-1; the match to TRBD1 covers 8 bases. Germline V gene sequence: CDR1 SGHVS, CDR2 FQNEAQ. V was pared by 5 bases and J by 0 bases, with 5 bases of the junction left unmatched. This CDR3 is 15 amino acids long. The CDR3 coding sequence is TGTGCCAGCAGCCCTCGGACAGGGATGAACACTGAAGCTTTCTTT. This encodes CASSPRTGMNTEAFF.

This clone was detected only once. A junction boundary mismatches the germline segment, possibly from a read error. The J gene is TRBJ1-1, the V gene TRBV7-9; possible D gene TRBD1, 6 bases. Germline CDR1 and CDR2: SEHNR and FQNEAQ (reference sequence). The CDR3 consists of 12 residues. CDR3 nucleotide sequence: TGTTCCAGCAGGGGACTTGGCACTGAAGCTTTCTTT. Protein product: CSSRGLGTEAFF.

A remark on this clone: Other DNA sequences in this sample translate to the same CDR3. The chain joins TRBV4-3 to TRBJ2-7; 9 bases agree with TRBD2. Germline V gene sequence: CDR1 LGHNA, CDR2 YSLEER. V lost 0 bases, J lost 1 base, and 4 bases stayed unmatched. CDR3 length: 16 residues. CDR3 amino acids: CASSQEQRGVSYEQYF. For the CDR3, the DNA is TGCGCCAGCAGCCAAGAACAGCGGGGGGTATCCTACGAGCAGTACTTC.

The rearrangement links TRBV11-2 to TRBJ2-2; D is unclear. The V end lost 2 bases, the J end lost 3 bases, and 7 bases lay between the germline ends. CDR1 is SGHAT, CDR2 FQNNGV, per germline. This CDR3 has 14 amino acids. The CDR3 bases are TGTGCCAGCAGCTTATATTCGGACACCGGGGAGCTGTTTTTT. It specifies CASSLYSDTGELFF.

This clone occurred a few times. CDR3 nucleotide sequence: TGTGCCAGTAGTCACAGCCAGTATAGCAATCAGCCCCAGCATTTT. Its translation: CASSHSQYSNQPQHF. V and J are TRBV19 and TRBJ1-5; D not certain. V lost 5 bases and J lost 0, with 11 bases in between. The V gene's germline CDR1 is LNHDA and CDR2 SQIVND (reference sequence). The CDR3 is 15 residues long.

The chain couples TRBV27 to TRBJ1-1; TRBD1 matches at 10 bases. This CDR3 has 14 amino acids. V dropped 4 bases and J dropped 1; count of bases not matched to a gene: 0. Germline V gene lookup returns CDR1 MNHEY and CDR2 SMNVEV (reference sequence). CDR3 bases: TGTGCCAGCAGTTGGACAGGGGGGAACACTGAAGCTTTCTTT. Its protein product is CASSWTGGNTEAFF.

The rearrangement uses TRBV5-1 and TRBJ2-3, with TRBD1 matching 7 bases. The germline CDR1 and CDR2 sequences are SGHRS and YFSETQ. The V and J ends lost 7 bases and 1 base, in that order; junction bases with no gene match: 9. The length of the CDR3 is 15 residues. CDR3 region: CASGRGDSGTDTQYF. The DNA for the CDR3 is TGCGCCAGCGGCCGAGGGGACAGTGGCACAGATACGCAGTATTTT.

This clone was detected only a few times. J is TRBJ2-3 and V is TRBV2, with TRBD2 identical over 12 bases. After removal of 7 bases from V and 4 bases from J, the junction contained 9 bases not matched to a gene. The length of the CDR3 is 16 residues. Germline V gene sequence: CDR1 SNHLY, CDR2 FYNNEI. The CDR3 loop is CASKGNLAGGSDTQYF. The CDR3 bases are TGTGCCAGCAAAGGGAATCTAGCGGGGGGGTCAGATACGCAGTATTTT. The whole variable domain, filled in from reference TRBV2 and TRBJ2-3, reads EPEVTQTPSHQVTQMGQEVILRCVPISNHLYFYWYRQILGQKVEFLVSFYNNEISEKSEIFDDQFSVERPDGSNFTLKIRSTKLEDSAMYFCASKGNLAGGSDTQYFGPGTRLTVL.

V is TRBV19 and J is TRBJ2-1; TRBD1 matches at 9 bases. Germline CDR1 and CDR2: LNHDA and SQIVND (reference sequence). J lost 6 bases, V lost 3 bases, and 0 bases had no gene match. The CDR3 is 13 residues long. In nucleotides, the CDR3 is TGTGCCAGTAGTATGGACAGGGGCAATGAGCAGTTCTTC. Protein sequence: CASSMDRGNEQFF.

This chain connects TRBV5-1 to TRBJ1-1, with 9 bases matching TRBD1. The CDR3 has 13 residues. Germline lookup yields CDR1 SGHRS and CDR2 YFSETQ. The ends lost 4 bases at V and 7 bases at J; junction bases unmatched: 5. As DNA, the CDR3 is TGCGCCAGCAGCCTAACAGGGGGCGATGAAGCTTTCTTT. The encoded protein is CASSLTGGDEAFF.